The sequence of this TCR beta chain was determined in a study of OX40 agonist ivuxolimab in advanced cancers. Whole-study findings and limits: No determination was made of the antigen specificity of the expanded peripheral T cells. CD4+ T cells averaged fewer expanded clones than CD8+ T cells.

Sequencing was performed with immunoSEQ multiplex PCR; in TCRdb, only in-frame clones are kept and a portion is missing. The table lists around 95,000 clones, roughly 91% of them singletons, with roughly 0.75% in the top ten. A remark on this clone: Its antigen remains unknown.

Trimming removed 4 bases from V and 8 bases from J, with 17 bases in between. CDR1 SNHLY and CDR2 FYNNEI come from the germline V gene. This CDR3 has 15 residues. Source: CD4+ or CD8+ T cells sorted from blood, taken in a trial of the OX40 agonist ivuxolimab. This chain links TRBV2 with TRBJ1-4; D not certain. This receptor was identified in an adult with an advanced solid tumor such as melanoma, head and neck, liver or kidney cancer. This CDR3 is CASSGNAVPREKLFF. In nucleotides, the CDR3 is TGTGCCAGCAGTGGGAATGCTGTGCCGAGGGAAAAACTGTTTTTT. Full variable domain (missing parts from reference TRBV2 and TRBJ1-4): EPEVTQTPSHQVTQMGQEVILRCVPISNHLYFYWYRQILGQKVEFLVSFYNNEISEKSEIFDDQFSVERPDGSNFTLKIRSTKLEDSAMYFCASSGNAVPREKLFFGSGTQLSVL.